The next 16 T cell receptor beta chains were all read from a single sample in a study of control samples from healthy donors and cancer patients. TCRdb keeps only in-frame clones here, not all; method: immunoSEQ multiplex PCR. The sample shows about 92,000 clones, about four fifths of them seen only once. The sequencing input was blood. The receptors shown here come from an older woman in good health.

V usage is TRBV11-1 and J usage is TRBJ2-7; D not certain. The CDR3 length is 14 residues. Trimming removed 1 base from V and 2 bases from J, with 9 bases in between. Germline V gene lookup returns CDR1 SGHAT and CDR2 FQDESV (reference sequence). CDR3 loop: CASSLGHGAYEQYF. The DNA for the CDR3 is TGTGCCAGCAGCTTAGGCCACGGAGCCTACGAGCAGTACTTC.

This clone has only one observation. V usage is TRBV5-1 and J usage is TRBJ1-5, with D tentatively TRBD1 (6 bases). Germline values: CDR1 SGHRS, CDR2 YFSETQ. This CDR3 is built from 15 residues. V shed 4 bases and J shed 0 bases, with 11 bases lying between them. The CDR3 bases are TGCGCCAGCAGCCCAGGACAGACTAGCAATCAGCCCCAGCATTTT. The encoded protein is CASSPGQTSNQPQHF. Looking up the rest from reference TRBV5-1 and TRBJ1-5 gives the full variable domain: KAGVTQTPRYLIKTRGQQVTLSCSPISGHRSVSWYQQTPGQGLQFLFEYFSETQRNKGNFPGRFSGRQFSNSRSEMNVSTLELGDSALYLCASSPGQTSNQPQHFGDGTRLSIL.

V is TRBV27 and J is TRBJ2-2; D gene unclear. V was clipped by 3 bases and J by 4 bases, with 12 bases between them. The CDR3 totals 15 residues. CDR1 MNHEY and CDR2 SMNVEV come from the germline V gene (reference sequence). As DNA, the CDR3 is TGTGCCAGCAGTTTTTGGCCGAAAACCACCGGGGAGCTGTTTTTT. This translates into CASSFWPKTTGELFF.

This clone has a handful of counts. The rearrangement uses TRBV7-6 and TRBJ1-5; D is possibly TRBD1 (5 bases). The V gene's germline CDR1 is SGHVS and CDR2 FNYEAQ. The CDR3 length is 15 residues. V was cut by 1 base and J by 3 bases, with 10 bases left in between. The CDR3 loop reads CASSLEEGFNQPQHF. DNA for the CDR3: TGTGCCAGCAGCTTAGAGGAGGGGTTCAATCAGCCCCAGCATTTT.

The rearrangement joins TRBV11-2 to TRBJ2-6; D gene uncertain. Trimming stripped 6 bases from V and 0 bases from J, with 9 bases between. The CDR3 contains 15 residues. Germline CDR1 and CDR2: SGHAT and FQNNGV. The CDR3 loop reads CASRRNSSGANVLTF. The DNA for the CDR3 is TGTGCCAGCAGACGGAACAGCTCTGGGGCCAACGTCCTGACTTTC.

The rearrangement links TRBV29-1 to TRBJ2-1, with 12 bases aligning to TRBD2. The CDR3 has 15 residues. Unmatched junction bases numbered 6, after V lost 4 bases and J lost 5 bases. CDR1 and CDR2 from the germline V gene are SQVTM and ANQGSEA. CDR3 nucleotides: TGCAGCGTTGGGGTACTAGCGGGAGGCCACAATGAGCAGTTCTTC. Residues: CSVGVLAGGHNEQFF.

This chain uses TRBV3-1 (or the pseudogene TRBV3-2) with TRBJ2-5; 11 nucleotides line up with TRBD2. CDR3 length: 16 residues. The junction had 2 bases not matched to a gene; V was cut back by 1 base and J by 1 base. CDR1 is LGHDT and CDR2 is YNNKEL in the germline V gene (reference sequence). The CDR3 DNA reads TGTGCCAGCAGCCAAGCCCTAGCGGGGGGCCAAGAGACCCAGTACTTC. This encodes CASSQALAGGQETQYF.

The chain couples TRBV12-3 or TRBV12-4 to TRBJ2-5; maybe TRBD2 (5 bases). V shed 6 bases and J shed 1 base, with 9 bases lying between them. This CDR3 has 13 residues. Written as DNA, the CDR3 is TGTGCCAGCAGCTTCGGAGGCCAAGAGACCCAGTACTTC. Protein sequence: CASSFGGQETQYF.

The chain employs TRBV14 and TRBJ2-1; a weak D match, TRBD2 (6 bases). Trimming took off 6 bases at V and 2 bases at J, with 14 bases between the two ends. There are 15 residues in the CDR3. In germline, CDR1 is SGHDN, CDR2 FVKESK. In DNA, the CDR3 is TGTGCCAGCAGTGATAGCGGAACTACCTACAATGAGCAGTTCTTC. Its translation is CASSDSGTTYNEQFF. The variable domain in full, with the rest retrieved from reference TRBV14 and TRBJ2-1, is EAGVTQFPSHSVIEKGQTVTLRCDPISGHDNLYWYRRVMGKEIKFLLHFVKESKQDESGMPNNRFLAERTGGTYSTLKVQPAELEDSGVYFCASSDSGTTYNEQFFGPGTRLTVL.

This clone was found once. This chain connects TRBV27 to TRBJ1-6; a possible D gene is TRBD1 (6 bases). With 6 bases removed from V and 7 bases from J, the gap between germline ends came to 19 bases. The CDR3 is 16 residues long. The germline gives CDR1 MNHEY, CDR2 SMNVEV (reference sequence). CDR3 residues: CASSLAPTGANSPLHF. The CDR3 DNA follows: TGTGCCAGCAGCCTGGCCCCGACAGGAGCAAATTCACCCCTCCACTTT.

This clone came up once. The V call is TRBV13, the J call TRBJ1-6; no reliable D call. The CDR3 loop spans 14 amino acids. Germline values: CDR1 PRHDT, CDR2 FYEKMQ (reference sequence). V was clipped by 0 bases and J by 5 bases, with 5 bases between them. CDR3 sequence (DNA): TGTGCCAGCAGCTTAGGAGGGAATAATTCACCCCTCCACTTT. Protein sequence: CASSLGGNNSPLHF.

V is TRBV4-3 and J is TRBJ1-1, with a tentative D call TRBD1 (6 bases). Germline-derived CDR1 and CDR2 are LGHNA and YSLEER. Between the trimmed V and J ends, which lost 1 base and 2 bases, there was a span of 17 bases. CDR3 length equals 17 residues. CDR3 nucleotides: TGCGCCAGCAGCCAAGGGGGGCAGGGAGAGGTCAACACTGAAGCTTTCTTT. This translates into CASSQGGQGEVNTEAFF.

This chain connects TRBV19 to TRBJ1-1, with 8 bases matching TRBD1. After removal of 5 bases from V and 4 bases from J, the junction contained 6 bases not matched to a gene. Germline assignment: CDR1 LNHDA and CDR2 SQIVND (reference sequence). This CDR3 region has 14 residues. CDR3 in amino acids: CASSFNGQGTEAFF. The DNA of the CDR3 is TGTGCCAGTAGTTTTAATGGACAGGGCACTGAAGCTTTCTTT.

The chain couples TRBV5-4 to TRBJ1-1; 8 bases fit TRBD1. Germline CDR1 reads SGHNT; CDR2 reads YYREEE (reference sequence). V lost 3 bases to trimming and J lost 1 base; unmatched junction nucleotides: 5. This CDR3 is 15 amino acids long. The CDR3 loop reads CASSYWDRQNTEAFF. CDR3 in DNA: TGTGCCAGCAGCTACTGGGACAGGCAGAACACTGAAGCTTTCTTT.

The rearrangement joins TRBV5-1 to TRBJ2-7; 9 bases are a match to TRBD2. Per germline, CDR1 SGHRS and CDR2 YFSETQ. J was trimmed by 6 bases and V by 0 bases; bases with no gene match: 7. CDR3 length equals 15 residues. The CDR3 is CASSLDLAGTREQYF. The CDR3 DNA reads TGCGCCAGCAGCTTGGACCTAGCGGGGACGCGCGAGCAGTACTTC. Drawing the rest from reference TRBV5-1 and TRBJ2-7, the complete variable domain is KAGVTQTPRYLIKTRGQQVTLSCSPISGHRSVSWYQQTPGQGLQFLFEYFSETQRNKGNFPGRFSGRQFSNSRSEMNVSTLELGDSALYLCASSLDLAGTREQYFGPGTRLTVT.

The genes are TRBV20-1 and TRBJ2-1; a possible D gene is TRBD1 (6 bases). This CDR3 is built from 10 residues. From germline, CDR1 is DFQATT and CDR2 SNEGSKA (reference sequence). V was clipped by 8 bases and J by 15 bases, with 17 bases between them. The CDR3 protein is CSRPGASPFF. CDR3 in DNA: TGCAGTCGCCCAGGGGCAAGCCCGTTCTTC.